Shown below are 3 T cell receptor beta chains from a single sample sequenced in a study of cytomegalovirus exposure and HLA in healthy donors. The PCR employed 60 Vbeta primers together with 13 Jbeta primers. Assay used: immunoSEQ multiplex PCR; TCRdb lists only in-frame clones, some missing. The data contain around 130,000 clones, more than 60% of them singletons. What was sequenced was PBMCs. These receptor sequences come from a woman aged 40 to 55 in good health and CMV-seropositive.

V and J are TRBV7-3 and TRBJ2-3, with D tentatively TRBD1 (5 bases). The germline V gene encodes CDR1 SGHTA and CDR2 FQGTGA. The CDR3 totals 15 residues. The V end lost 2 bases, the J end lost 4 bases, and 13 bases lay between the germline ends. CDR3 in DNA: TGTGCCAGCAGCTTACAAGGGGCCAGCTCAGATACGCAGTATTTT. It encodes CASSLQGASSDTQYF.

J is TRBJ2-5 and V is TRBV7-2; D is perhaps TRBD2 (6 bases). The J call is uncertain, as TRBJ2-7 better fits the DNA end. This CDR3 has 15 residues. The germline V gene has CDR1 SGHTA and CDR2 FQGNSA. The CDR3 loop reads CASSLTRGDSYEQYF. DNA for the CDR3: TGTGCCAGCAGCCTCACGCGGGGCGACTCCTACGAGCAGTACTTC.

The rearrangement uses TRBV29-1 and TRBJ2-7; no clear D. The CDR3 contains 12 residues. Trimming shortened V by 2 bases and J by 1 base, and 6 bases separated the two germline ends. The germline gives CDR1 SQVTM, CDR2 ANQGSEA. The CDR3 region has the DNA TGCAGCGTTGAAACAGTATCCTACGAGCAGTACTTC. Its translation is CSVETVSYEQYF.